The source of this T cell receptor beta chain is a study of cytomegalovirus exposure and HLA in healthy donors. Concerning this clone itself: The target antigen is unknown.

Regarding donors, all were healthy bone marrow donors. PCR used 60 Vbeta primers and 13 Jbeta primers. Clones were read by immunoSEQ multiplex PCR, and TCRdb kept only the in-frame ones, dropping some. The sample records about 120,000 clones, around 66% being singletons. The CDR3 runs 17 residues. V shed 7 bases and J 5 bases; nucleotides not matched to a gene: 11. Germline loops: CDR1 SGHTA, CDR2 FQGNSA. General study results and limits: Many donors carried some public TCRs, although rarity characterized most TCR sequences. In an earlier analysis, about 90% or about 30%: the productive usage of most TCR beta V segments. As was reported, the classifier diagnosed cytomegalovirus status with high specificity and sensitivity.

The clonotype was recovered from a man aged 18-30 years in good health and CMV-seronegative. Sequencing was done on a sample of PBMCs. The chain uses TRBV7-2 and TRBJ2-6; TRBD2 matches 10 bases. The CDR3 loop reads CASIPKAGGPRANVLTF. The CDR3 region has the DNA TGTGCCAGCATTCCTAAAGCGGGAGGGCCGAGGGCCAACGTCCTGACTTTC. Variable domain in full (rest from reference TRBV7-2 and TRBJ2-6): GAGVSQSPSNKVTEKGKDVELRCDPISGHTALYWYRQSLGQGLEFLIYFQGNSAPDKSGLPSDRFSAERTGGSVSTLTIQRTQQEDSAVYLCASIPKAGGPRANVLTFGAGSRLTVL.